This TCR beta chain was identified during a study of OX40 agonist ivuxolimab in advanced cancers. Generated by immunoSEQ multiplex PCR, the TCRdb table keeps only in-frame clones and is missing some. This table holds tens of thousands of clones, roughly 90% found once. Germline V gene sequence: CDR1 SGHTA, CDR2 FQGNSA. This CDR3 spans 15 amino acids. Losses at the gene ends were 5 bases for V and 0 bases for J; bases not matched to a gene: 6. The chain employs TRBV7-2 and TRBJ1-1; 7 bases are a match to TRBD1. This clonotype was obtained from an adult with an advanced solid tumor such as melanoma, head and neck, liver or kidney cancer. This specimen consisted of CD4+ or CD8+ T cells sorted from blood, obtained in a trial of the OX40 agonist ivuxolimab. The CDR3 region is CASSQGQRMNTEAFF. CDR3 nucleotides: TGTGCCAGCAGCCAGGGACAGCGCATGAACACTGAAGCTTTCTTT.